The 2 T cell receptor beta chains below all came from one sample that was sequenced in a study of tumor-infiltrating lymphocytes in primary liver carcinoma. With 500 ng total RNA as template and a constant-region primer, TCR beta cDNA was made. Slightly modified ARM-PCR, run as three nested multiplex PCR rounds, produced the TCR beta libraries. It was with TRBV1-TRBV30 forward primers and a C-beta reverse primer that the first two PCR rounds were run, at around 11 cycles each. Using its own MiXCR run on the multiplex PCR reads, TCRdb lists one record per CDR3 protein. This table holds approximately 110,000 distinct CDR3 sequences, roughly 69% found once. The source material, roughly 18-30 mg of unsorted bulk tissue, was used to co-extract RNA and DNA. Material for sequencing was liver tumor tissue from sampling region 1. Noted subset: tumor region T1, superior pole. The receptors were sampled from a woman between 55 and 75 years old with primary liver carcinoma and hepatitis B virus infection.

In its sample, this clonotype was seen once. Its ends do not fully match the called genes, so a read error is possible. The chain employs TRBV5-1 and TRBJ2-3; 7 nucleotides line up with TRBD1. This CDR3 comprises 14 residues. Germline V lookup: CDR1 SGHRS, CDR2 YFSETQ. CDR3 in amino acids: CASSLQGRTGTQYF. The CDR3 coding sequence is TGCGCCAGCAGCTTACAGGGCAGGACAGGTACGCAGTATTTT.

About this clonotype: This may be a read error, as it is one base from a much larger clone. The genes are TRBV10-3 and TRBJ1-5, with 9 bases matching TRBD1. This CDR3 has 16 residues. The germline V gene has CDR1 ENHRY and CDR2 SYGVKD. The CDR3 here is CTISDRQGVSNQPQHF. The CDR3 nucleotides are TGTACCATCAGTGACAGACAGGGGGTTAGCAATCAGCCCCAGCATTTT.